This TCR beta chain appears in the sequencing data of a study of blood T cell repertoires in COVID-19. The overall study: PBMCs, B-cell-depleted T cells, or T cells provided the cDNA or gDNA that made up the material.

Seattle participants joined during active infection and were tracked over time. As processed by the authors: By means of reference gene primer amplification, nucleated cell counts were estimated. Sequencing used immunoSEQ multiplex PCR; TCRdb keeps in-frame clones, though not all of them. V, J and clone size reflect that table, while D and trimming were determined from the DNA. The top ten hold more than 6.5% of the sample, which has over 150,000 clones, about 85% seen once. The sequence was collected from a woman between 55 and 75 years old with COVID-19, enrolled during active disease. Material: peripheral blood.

CDR3 bases: TGTGCCAGCCGGGGGGCCCCCGGGCAGGAGACCCCAGGGAACATTCAGTACTTC. Translation gives CASRGAPGQETPGNIQYF. J is TRBJ2-4 and V is TRBV2; D might be TRBD2 (7 bases). The V and J ends lost 8 bases and 7 bases respectively, with 30 bases between them. This CDR3 has 18 residues. CDR1 and CDR2 (germline): SNHLY, FYNNEI.